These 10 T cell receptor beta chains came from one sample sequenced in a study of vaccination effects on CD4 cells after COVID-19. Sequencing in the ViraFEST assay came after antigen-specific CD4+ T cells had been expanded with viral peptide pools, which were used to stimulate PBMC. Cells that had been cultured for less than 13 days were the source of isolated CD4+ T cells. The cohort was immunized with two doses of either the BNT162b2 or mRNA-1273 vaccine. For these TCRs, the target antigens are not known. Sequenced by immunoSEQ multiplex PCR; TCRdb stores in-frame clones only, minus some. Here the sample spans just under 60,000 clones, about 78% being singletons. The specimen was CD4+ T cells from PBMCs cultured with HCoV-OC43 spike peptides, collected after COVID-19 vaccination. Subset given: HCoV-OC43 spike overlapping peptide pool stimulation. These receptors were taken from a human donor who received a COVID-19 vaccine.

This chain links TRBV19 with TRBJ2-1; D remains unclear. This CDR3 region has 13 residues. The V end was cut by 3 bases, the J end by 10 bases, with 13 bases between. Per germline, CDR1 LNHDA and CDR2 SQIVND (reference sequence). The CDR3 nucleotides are TGTGCCAGTAGTATTTCTCGGTCCACCGAGCAGTTCTTC. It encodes CASSISRSTEQFF.

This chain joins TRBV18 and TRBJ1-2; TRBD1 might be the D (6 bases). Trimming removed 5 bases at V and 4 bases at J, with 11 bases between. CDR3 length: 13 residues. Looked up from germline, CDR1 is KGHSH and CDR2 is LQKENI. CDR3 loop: CASSSQGPYGYTF. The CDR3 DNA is TGTGCCAGCTCATCTCAGGGGCCCTATGGCTACACCTTC.

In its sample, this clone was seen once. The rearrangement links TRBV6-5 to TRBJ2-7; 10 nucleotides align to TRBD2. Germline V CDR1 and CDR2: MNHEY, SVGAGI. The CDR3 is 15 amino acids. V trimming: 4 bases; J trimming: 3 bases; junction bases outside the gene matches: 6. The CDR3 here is CASSLIAGGLYEQYV. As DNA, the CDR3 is TGTGCCAGCAGTTTGATAGCGGGGGGCCTCTACGAGCAGTACGTC.

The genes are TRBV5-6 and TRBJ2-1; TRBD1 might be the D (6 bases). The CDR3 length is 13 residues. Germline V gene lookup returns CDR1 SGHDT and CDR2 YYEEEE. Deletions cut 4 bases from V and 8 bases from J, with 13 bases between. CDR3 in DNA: TGTGCCAGCAGCCGCCGACAGGCCCATGAGCAGTTCTTC. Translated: CASSRRQAHEQFF.

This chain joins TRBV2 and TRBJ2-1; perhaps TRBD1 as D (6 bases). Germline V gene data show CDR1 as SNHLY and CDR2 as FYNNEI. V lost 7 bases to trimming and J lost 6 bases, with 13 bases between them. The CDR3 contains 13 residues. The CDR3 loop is CASTRQGINEQFF. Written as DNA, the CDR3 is TGTGCCAGCACGCGCCAGGGGATCAATGAGCAGTTCTTC. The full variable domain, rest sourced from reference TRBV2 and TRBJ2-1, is EPEVTQTPSHQVTQMGQEVILRCVPISNHLYFYWYRQILGQKVEFLVSFYNNEISEKSEIFDDQFSVERPDGSNFTLKIRSTKLEDSAMYFCASTRQGINEQFFGPGTRLTVL.

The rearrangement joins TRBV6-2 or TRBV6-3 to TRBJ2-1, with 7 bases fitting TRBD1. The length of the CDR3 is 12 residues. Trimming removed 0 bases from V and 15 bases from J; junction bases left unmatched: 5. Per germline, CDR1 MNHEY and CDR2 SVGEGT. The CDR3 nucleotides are TGTGCCAGCAGTTACTCGACGACAGGGCCGTTCTTC. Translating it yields CASSYSTTGPFF.

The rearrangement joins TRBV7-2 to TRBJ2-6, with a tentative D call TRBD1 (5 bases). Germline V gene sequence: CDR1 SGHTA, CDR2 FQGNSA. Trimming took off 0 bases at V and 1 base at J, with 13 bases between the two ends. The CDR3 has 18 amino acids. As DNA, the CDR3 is TGTGCCAGCAGCTTAGCATTCGGACACCAATCTGGGGCCAACGTCCTGACTTTC. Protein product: CASSLAFGHQSGANVLTF.

CDR3 in DNA: TGTGCCAGCAGTTTCGGGGACATTCAGTACTTC. Its protein is CASSFGDIQYF. The chain joins TRBV28 to TRBJ2-4; tentative D call: TRBD2 (5 bases). The V end lost 3 bases, the J end lost 8 bases, and 5 bases lay between the germline ends. The CDR3 spans 11 residues. CDR1 is MDHEN and CDR2 is SYDVKM in the germline V gene.

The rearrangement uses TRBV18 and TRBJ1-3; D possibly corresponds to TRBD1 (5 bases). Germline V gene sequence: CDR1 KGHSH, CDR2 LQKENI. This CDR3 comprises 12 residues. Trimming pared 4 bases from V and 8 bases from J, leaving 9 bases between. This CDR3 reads CASSLQGDTIYF. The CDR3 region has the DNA TGTGCCAGCTCACTCCAGGGAGACACCATATATTTT. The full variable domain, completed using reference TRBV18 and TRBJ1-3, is NAGVMQNPRHLVRRRGQEARLRCSPMKGHSHVYWYRQLPEEGLKFMVYLQKENIIDESGMPKERFSAEFPKEGPSILRIQQVVRGDSAAYFCASSLQGDTIYFGEGSWLTVV.

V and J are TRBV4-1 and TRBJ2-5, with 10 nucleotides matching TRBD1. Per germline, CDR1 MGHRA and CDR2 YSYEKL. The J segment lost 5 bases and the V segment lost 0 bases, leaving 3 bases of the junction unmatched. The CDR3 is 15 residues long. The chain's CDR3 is CASSQERTGGETQYF. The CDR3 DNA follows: TGCGCCAGCAGCCAAGAACGGACAGGGGGGGAGACCCAGTACTTC.